The next 26 T cell receptor beta chains were all read from a single sample in a study of blood T cell repertoires in COVID-19. Clones were sequenced by immunoSEQ multiplex PCR, and TCRdb holds only the in-frame ones, with some missing. The repertoire holds 150,000 to 200,000 clones, with about 84% as singletons. The sequenced material came from peripheral blood. All receptors derive from a woman aged 25 to 45 with acute or convalescent COVID-19.

This clone was seen only a few times. The rearrangement uses TRBV6-5 and TRBJ2-1; 10 bases are shared with TRBD2. The CDR3 contains 15 residues. The germline V gene has CDR1 MNHEY and CDR2 SVGAGI. V gave up 6 bases and J gave up 3 bases; unmatched junction bases: 5. The CDR3 nucleotides read TGTGCCAGCAGAACCAGGACTAGCGGCTACAATGAGCAGTTCTTC. Its protein product is CASRTRTSGYNEQFF.

This clone was counted ten times or more. V gene TRBV6-1 combines with J gene TRBJ1-3; TRBD1 might be the D (6 bases). V lost 3 bases and J 16 bases, leaving 19 bases between the germline ends. The CDR3 has 13 amino acids. Germline V lookup: CDR1 MNHNS, CDR2 SASEGT. The CDR3 reads CASSENPYRDIYF. Written as DNA, the CDR3 is TGTGCCAGCAGTGAGAACCCCTACCGGGACATCTATTTT.

The gene calls are TRBV10-3 and TRBJ2-1; 9 nucleotides agree with TRBD2. V trimming: 2 bases; J trimming: 8 bases; junction bases outside the gene matches: 7. The CDR3 loop spans 15 amino acids. Germline lookup yields CDR1 ENHRY and CDR2 SYGVKD. CDR3 region: CAISEGSGRFDEQFF. For the CDR3, the DNA is TGTGCCATCAGTGAGGGTAGCGGGAGATTCGATGAGCAGTTCTTC.

The chain carries TRBV12-3 or TRBV12-4 and TRBJ1-1; perhaps TRBD1 as D (5 bases). The CDR3 is 13 amino acids. V was clipped by 3 bases and J by 1 base, with 6 bases between them. The chain's CDR3 is CASSLGGNTEAFF. Written as DNA, the CDR3 is TGTGCCAGCAGTTTGGGGGGGAACACTGAAGCTTTCTTT.

The chain is built from TRBV7-9 and TRBJ1-4; TRBD1 is a possible D gene (6 bases). Trimming cost V 4 bases and J 7 bases, with 13 bases left between them. Looked up from germline, CDR1 is SEHNR and CDR2 is FQNEAQ (reference sequence). The CDR3 spans 14 residues. The CDR3 is CASSYGPRGEKLFF. For the CDR3, the DNA is TGTGCCAGCAGCTACGGGCCCAGGGGTGAAAAACTGTTTTTT.

This clone appeared once. The chain links TRBV21-1 to TRBJ1-1; TRBD1 is taken as the D call from the table, unchecked against the DNA. TRBV21-1 is a listed pseudogene. This CDR3 has 19 residues. The chain's CDR3 is CASSKGGWWRDRLNTEAFF. In DNA form, the CDR3 reads TGTGCCAGCAGCAAAGGAGGGTGGTGGCGGGACAGGTTGAACACTGAAGCTTTCTTT.

The chain's CDR3 is CASSYGGARETQYF. CDR3 nucleotides: TGTGCCAGCAGTTACGGGGGGGCCCGAGAGACCCAGTACTTC. This chain links TRBV6-2 or TRBV6-3 with TRBJ2-5, with a tentative D call TRBD2 (7 bases). Trimming took 2 bases from V and 4 from J, leaving 11 bases between them. The CDR3 has 14 residues. Germline CDR1 and CDR2: MNHEY and SVGEGT.

This clone was observed a few times. This chain links TRBV9 with TRBJ2-7; 8 nucleotides match TRBD2. Germline loops: CDR1 SGDLS, CDR2 YYNGEE. The CDR3 is made up of 17 amino acids. V lost 4 bases and J lost 1; bases outside the gene matches: 13. CDR3 region: CASSPRSPAGVSYEQYF. CDR3 DNA: TGTGCCAGCAGCCCCCGGTCTCCAGCGGGGGTTTCCTACGAGCAGTACTTC.

This sequence joins TRBV6-5 and TRBJ2-2; D not resolved. Trimming cost V 6 bases and J 5 bases, with 7 bases left between them. The CDR3 consists of 12 residues. CDR1 and CDR2 from the germline V gene are MNHEY and SVGAGI. CDR3 bases: TGTGCCAGCAGCCGAACAACCGGGGAGCTGTTTTTT. This sequence encodes CASSRTTGELFF.

The chain employs TRBV7-6 and TRBJ1-6, with a tentative D call TRBD1 (6 bases). Germline V gives CDR1 SGHVS, CDR2 FNYEAQ. The V gene lost 4 bases and the J gene lost 9 bases, with 10 bases spanning the gap. The CDR3 sequence is 13 residues long. CDR3 protein: CASSSGQPSPLHF. The CDR3 DNA sequence: TGTGCCAGCAGCTCCGGACAGCCTTCACCCCTCCACTTT.

This clone was counted once. The chain links TRBV28 to TRBJ2-3; 9 nucleotides agree with TRBD1. This CDR3 is 14 amino acids long. The ends lost 8 bases at V and 1 base at J; junction bases unmatched: 4. The germline gives CDR1 MDHEN, CDR2 SYDVKM. The DNA of the CDR3 is TGTGCCAGCTTACAGGGGGCGCGCACAGATACGCAGTATTTT. Protein product: CASLQGARTDTQYF. Full variable domain (remainder filled in from reference TRBV28 and TRBJ2-3): DVKVTQSSRYLVKRTGEKVFLECVQDMDHENMFWYRQDPGLGLRLIYFSYDVKMKEKGDIPEGYSVSREKKERFSLILESASTNQTSMYLCASLQGARTDTQYFGPGTRLTVL.

The V gene is TRBV7-9, the J gene TRBJ2-1, with 10 bases lining up with TRBD2. CDR3 length equals 15 residues. J gave up 10 bases and V 7 bases, and 13 bases lay outside the gene matches. CDR1 is SEHNR, CDR2 FQNEAQ, per germline (reference sequence). The DNA of the CDR3 is TGTGCCAGCACCCCCTTGGGGTTAGCGGGAGGCGAGCAGTTCTTC. Translating gives CASTPLGLAGGEQFF.

On this clone itself: An end of the junction does not agree with germline; a read error may underlie this. The rearrangement links TRBV30 to TRBJ2-1; 8 nucleotides agree with TRBD1. CDR1 is GTSNPN, CDR2 SVGIG, per germline (reference sequence). The CDR3 runs 10 residues. The chain's CDR3 is CALTQGVPVF. The CDR3 DNA reads TGTGCCCTGACACAGGGGGTACCAGTCTTC.

The CDR3 region is CASSVYSLRQASEKLFF. CDR3 bases: TGTGCCAGCAGCGTATATTCCCTCCGACAGGCGAGTGAAAAACTGTTTTTT. V usage is TRBV7-9 and J usage is TRBJ1-4, with a weak D call TRBD1 (6 bases). V was trimmed by 5 bases and J by 7 bases, leaving 23 bases between them. The CDR3 is 17 amino acids. The germline CDR1 and CDR2 sequences are SEHNR and FQNEAQ (reference sequence).

This clone was detected only a few times. V and J are TRBV7-9 and TRBJ2-1, with a weak D call TRBD1 (5 bases). The CDR3 runs to 14 residues. Trimming cost V 4 bases and J 3 bases, with 10 bases left between them. CDR1 is SEHNR, CDR2 FQNEAQ, per germline (reference sequence). The CDR3 loop reads CASSSWTLYNEQFF. CDR3 DNA: TGTGCCAGCAGCTCTTGGACACTCTACAATGAGCAGTTCTTC. The whole variable domain, remainder taken from reference TRBV7-9 and TRBJ2-1, is DTGVSQNPRHKITKRGQNVTFRCDPISEHNRLYWYRQTLGQGPEFLTYFQNEAQLEKSRLLSDRFSAERPKGSFSTLEIQRTEQGDSAMYLCASSSWTLYNEQFFGPGTRLTVL.

This chain links TRBV27 with TRBJ2-3, with 12 positions matching TRBD1. Germline trimming cut 4 bases from V and 6 bases from J; bases unmatched to any gene: 5. CDR3 size: 15 residues. Germline loops: CDR1 MNHEY, CDR2 SMNVEV (reference sequence). The CDR3 here is CASSSGTGGADTQYF. The CDR3 nucleotides are TGTGCCAGCAGTTCGGGGACAGGGGGCGCCGATACGCAGTATTTT.

This sequence joins TRBV7-6 and TRBJ2-1; tentative D call: TRBD2 (5 bases). V gave up 3 bases and J gave up 2 bases, with 11 bases separating them. From germline, CDR1 is SGHVS and CDR2 FNYEAQ. This CDR3 is 15 amino acids long. CDR3 amino acids: CASSFSLATYNEQFF. CDR3 DNA: TGTGCCAGCAGCTTTTCCCTAGCCACCTACAATGAGCAGTTCTTC.

The V and J genes are TRBV25-1 and TRBJ2-7; 8 bases match TRBD1. The CDR3 runs 12 residues. Germline V gene data show CDR1 as MGHDK and CDR2 as SYGVNS. With V trimmed by 7 bases and J by 4 bases, 3 bases remained unmatched. The CDR3 nucleotides are TGTGCCAGCACAGGGGGCTTGTACGAGCAGTACTTC. Residues: CASTGGLYEQYF.

This clone has only one observation. The chain recombines TRBV7-8 with TRBJ2-7; 9 nucleotides match TRBD1. Unmatched junction bases numbered 17, after V lost 2 bases and J lost 3 bases. Germline V gives CDR1 SGHVS, CDR2 FQNEAQ. This CDR3 is 19 amino acids long. Here the CDR3 DNA reads TGTGCCAGCAGCTTACCCCTCCTCCCCGAGACAGGGGGAAGCTACGAGCAGTACTTC. This gives the protein CASSLPLLPETGGSYEQYF.

This chain joins TRBV7-8 and TRBJ1-5; tentative D call: TRBD1 (6 bases). Trimming stripped 6 bases from V and 4 bases from J, with 16 bases between. Germline V gene lookup returns CDR1 SGHVS and CDR2 FQNEAQ. The CDR3 has 15 amino acids. CDR3 DNA: TGTGCCAGCAGTTCCAACAGGGCGTCGAATCAGCCCCAGCATTTT. This codes for CASSSNRASNQPQHF.

The chain uses TRBV15 and TRBJ1-4, with D perhaps TRBD1 (5 bases). The CDR3 contains 14 residues. Germline CDR1 is LNHNV and CDR2 is YYDKDF (reference sequence). V lost 9 bases, J lost 7 bases, and 18 bases lay in between. The CDR3 bases are TGTGCCACGATCGAGGACACCGGTGGTGAAAAACTGTTTTTT. Amino acids: CATIEDTGGEKLFF.

The chain uses TRBV5-1 and TRBJ2-3; 10 bases map to TRBD2. The CDR3 consists of 14 residues. Losses at the gene ends were 5 bases for V and 5 bases for J; bases not matched to a gene: 5. Germline values: CDR1 SGHRS, CDR2 YFSETQ. CDR3 in amino acids: CASRLAGIVDTQYF. The CDR3 coding sequence is TGCGCCAGCAGACTAGCGGGAATAGTAGATACGCAGTATTTT. The full variable domain, rest sourced from reference TRBV5-1 and TRBJ2-3, is KAGVTQTPRYLIKTRGQQVTLSCSPISGHRSVSWYQQTPGQGLQFLFEYFSETQRNKGNFPGRFSGRQFSNSRSEMNVSTLELGDSALYLCASRLAGIVDTQYFGPGTRLTVL.

The gene calls are TRBV12-3 or TRBV12-4 and TRBJ2-3, with TRBD1 as a possible D gene (5 bases). V lost 6 bases and J lost 7, with 11 bases in between. The CDR3 has 12 amino acids. For the CDR3, the DNA is TGTGCCAGCAGGAGGACACTAAATACGCAGTATTTT. Amino acids: CASRRTLNTQYF.

CDR3 in DNA: TGTGCCAGCAGCTTCCCCTCGACAGGGGCGAACACTGAAGCTTTCTTT. Translation gives CASSFPSTGANTEAFF. This sequence joins TRBV7-3 and TRBJ1-1, with TRBD1 matching 8 bases. The ends lost 3 bases at V and 1 base at J; junction bases unmatched: 7. The length of the CDR3 is 16 residues. Germline CDR1 is SGHTA and CDR2 is FQGTGA.

The chain employs TRBV30 and TRBJ2-1, with TRBD2 matching over 8 bases. Losses at the gene ends were 0 bases for V and 3 bases for J; bases not matched to a gene: 1. This CDR3 spans 14 amino acids. The germline V gene has CDR1 GTSNPN and CDR2 SVGIG (reference sequence). The DNA for the CDR3 is TGTGCCTGGAGTGTGAGCGGGAGCTACAATGAGCAGTTCTTC. Translating it yields CAWSVSGSYNEQFF.

The rearrangement uses TRBV4-3 and TRBJ2-2; a weak D match, TRBD2 (6 bases). Trimming stripped 2 bases from V and 6 bases from J, with 7 bases between. This CDR3 has 13 amino acids. CDR1 and CDR2 (germline): LGHNA, YSLEER. The CDR3 DNA follows: TGCGCCAGCAGCCAATGGGAGGCCGGGGAGCTGTTTTTT. Protein sequence: CASSQWEAGELFF.